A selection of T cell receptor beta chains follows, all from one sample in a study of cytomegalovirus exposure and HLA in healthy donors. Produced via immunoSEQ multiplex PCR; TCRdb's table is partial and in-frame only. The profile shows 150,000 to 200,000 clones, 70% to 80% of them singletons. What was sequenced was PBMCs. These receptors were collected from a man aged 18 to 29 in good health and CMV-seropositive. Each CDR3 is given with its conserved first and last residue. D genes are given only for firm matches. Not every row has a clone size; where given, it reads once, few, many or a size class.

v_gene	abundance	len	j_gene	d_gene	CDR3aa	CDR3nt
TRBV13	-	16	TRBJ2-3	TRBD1	CASSLLSTGSTDTQYF	TGTGCCAGCAGCTTACTTTCGACAGGGTCCACAGATACGCAGTATTTT
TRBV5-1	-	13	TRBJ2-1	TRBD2	CASSSGLADEQFF	TGCGCCAGCAGCTCGGGGCTAGCGGATGAGCAGTTCTTC
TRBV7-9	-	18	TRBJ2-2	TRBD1	CASILRNRDRVYTGELFF	TGTGCCAGCATCCTAAGGAACCGGGACAGGGTCTACACCGGGGAGCTGTTTTTT
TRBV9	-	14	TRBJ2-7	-	CASSPLESSYEQYF	TGTGCCAGCAGCCCGCTAGAGAGCTCCTACGAGCAGTACTTC
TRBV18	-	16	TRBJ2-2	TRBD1	CASSPTIDRGPGELFF	TGTGCCAGCTCACCAACGATAGACAGGGGGCCCGGGGAGCTGTTTTTT
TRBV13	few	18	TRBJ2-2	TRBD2	CASSPRGSGGENTGELFF	TGTGCCAGCAGCCCCCGAGGTAGCGGGGGAGAGAACACCGGGGAGCTGTTTTTT
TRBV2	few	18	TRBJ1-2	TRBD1	CASSEAGQGRNWDYGYTF	TGTGCCAGCAGTGAAGCGGGACAGGGTCGAAATTGGGACTATGGCTACACCTTC
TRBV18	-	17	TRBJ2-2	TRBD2	CASSPSGGRWSTGELFF	TGTGCCAGCTCACCCTCCGGCGGGAGGTGGAGCACCGGGGAGCTGTTTTTT
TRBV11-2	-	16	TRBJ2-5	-	CASSPWEGGMMETQYF	TGTGCCAGCAGCCCTTGGGAGGGGGGTATGATGGAGACCCAGTACTTC
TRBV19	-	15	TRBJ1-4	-	CASSIDGRSGEKLFF	TGTGCCAGTAGTATTGACGGCCGGTCGGGGGAAAAACTGTTTTTT
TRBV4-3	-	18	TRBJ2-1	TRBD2	CASSQDRRGLSVYNEQFF	TGCGCCAGCAGCCAAGATCGTAGGGGACTAAGTGTCTACAATGAGCAGTTCTTC
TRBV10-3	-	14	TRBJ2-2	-	CAISDTSNTGELFF	TGTGCCATCAGTGATACATCGAACACCGGGGAGCTGTTTTTT
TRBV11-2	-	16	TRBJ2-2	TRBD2	CASSLRAGGNTGELFF	TGTGCCAGCAGCTTACGGGCGGGAGGGAACACCGGGGAGCTGTTTTTT